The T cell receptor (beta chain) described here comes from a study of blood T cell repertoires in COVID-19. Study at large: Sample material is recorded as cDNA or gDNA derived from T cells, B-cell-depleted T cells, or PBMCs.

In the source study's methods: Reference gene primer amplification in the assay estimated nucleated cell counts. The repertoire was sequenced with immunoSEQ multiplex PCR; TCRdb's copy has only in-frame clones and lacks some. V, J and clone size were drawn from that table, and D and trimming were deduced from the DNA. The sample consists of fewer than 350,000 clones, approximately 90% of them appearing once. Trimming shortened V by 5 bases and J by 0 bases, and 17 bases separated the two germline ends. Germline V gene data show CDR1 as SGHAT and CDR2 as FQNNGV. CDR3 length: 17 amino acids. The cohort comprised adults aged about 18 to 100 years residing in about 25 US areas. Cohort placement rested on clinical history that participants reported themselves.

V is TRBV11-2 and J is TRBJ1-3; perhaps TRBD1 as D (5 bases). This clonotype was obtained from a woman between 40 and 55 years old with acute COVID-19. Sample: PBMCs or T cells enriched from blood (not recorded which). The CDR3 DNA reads TGTGCCAGCAGCCCCGTCGGGGGAGGGATCTCTGGAAACACCATATATTTT. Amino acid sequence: CASSPVGGGISGNTIYF. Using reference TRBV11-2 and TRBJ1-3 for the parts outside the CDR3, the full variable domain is EAGVAQSPRYKIIEKRQSVAFWCNPISGHATLYWYQQILGQGPKLLIQFQNNGVVDDSQLPKDRFSAERLKGVDSTLKIQPAKLEDSAVYLCASSPVGGGISGNTIYFGEGSWLTVV.